One and the same sample provided the 6 T cell receptor beta chains below, sequenced in a study of cytomegalovirus exposure and HLA in healthy donors. A multiplex PCR was run with 60 Vbeta primers and 13 Jbeta primers. Here immunoSEQ multiplex PCR was the method, and the copy in TCRdb shows in-frame clones only, minus some. The sample shows approximately 200,000 clones, roughly 72% of them seen only once. The sample was PBMCs. The receptors here all came from a man aged 25 to 40 in good health and CMV-seronegative.

The CDR3 protein is CASRDRGLETQYF. The CDR3 coding sequence is TGTGCCAGCAGGGACAGGGGTTTGGAGACCCAGTACTTC. This sequence joins TRBV28 and TRBJ2-5; 9 bases align to TRBD1. This CDR3 comprises 13 residues. Per germline, CDR1 MDHEN and CDR2 SYDVKM. The V and J ends lost 6 bases and 5 bases, in that order; junction bases with no gene match: 4.

The chain recombines TRBV19 with TRBJ1-5; 9 bases match TRBD1. Trimming cost V 5 bases and J 1 base; bases outside gene matches: 9. This CDR3 spans 17 amino acids. Germline CDR1 reads LNHDA; CDR2 reads SQIVND (reference sequence). In nucleotides, the CDR3 is TGTGCCAGTAGTCATCTACAGGGGGCGCCGAGCAATCAGCCCCAGCATTTT. Amino acid sequence: CASSHLQGAPSNQPQHF.

This clone was counted a single time. The genes are TRBV5-1 and TRBJ2-7; TRBD2 agrees at 11 bases. V lost 3 bases to trimming and J lost 2 bases; unmatched junction nucleotides: 7. There are 16 residues in the CDR3. The germline CDR1 and CDR2 sequences are SGHRS and YFSETQ. The CDR3 loop reads CASSSAMGLAAYEQYF. DNA of the CDR3: TGCGCCAGCAGCTCAGCTATGGGACTAGCGGCCTACGAGCAGTACTTC. The whole variable domain, remainder taken from reference TRBV5-1 and TRBJ2-7, is KAGVTQTPRYLIKTRGQQVTLSCSPISGHRSVSWYQQTPGQGLQFLFEYFSETQRNKGNFPGRFSGRQFSNSRSEMNVSTLELGDSALYLCASSSAMGLAAYEQYFGPGTRLTVT.

V and J are TRBV5-1 and TRBJ2-5; possible D gene TRBD2, 5 bases. CDR1 and CDR2 (germline): SGHRS, YFSETQ. The CDR3 runs 18 residues. Trimming took off 1 base at V and 2 bases at J, with 21 bases between the two ends. CDR3 sequence reads: CASSLYFVRAEPQETQYF. The CDR3 DNA follows: TGCGCCAGCAGCTTGTACTTCGTGAGAGCGGAGCCGCAAGAGACCCAGTACTTC. Full variable domain (remainder filled in from reference TRBV5-1 and TRBJ2-5): KAGVTQTPRYLIKTRGQQVTLSCSPISGHRSVSWYQQTPGQGLQFLFEYFSETQRNKGNFPGRFSGRQFSNSRSEMNVSTLELGDSALYLCASSLYFVRAEPQETQYFGPGTRLLVL.

This clone occurred once. The chain links TRBV6-1 to TRBJ2-1; 14 positions match TRBD2. CDR3 length equals 16 residues. The J segment lost 7 bases and the V segment lost 2 bases, leaving 4 bases of the junction unmatched. CDR1 is MNHNS, CDR2 SASEGT, per germline. The CDR3 is CASSERWTSGGNEQFF. The CDR3 nucleotides are TGTGCCAGCAGTGAAAGGTGGACTAGCGGGGGGAATGAGCAGTTCTTC.

This clone appeared once. The chain carries TRBV9 and TRBJ2-7; D unresolved. The germline V gene encodes CDR1 SGDLS and CDR2 YYNGEE. Trimming left V 3 bases short and J 0 bases short, with 4 bases between. The CDR3 has 12 residues. In DNA form, the CDR3 reads TGTGCCAGCAGCGCGAGCTCCTACGAGCAGTACTTC. It encodes CASSASSYEQYF.